This TCR beta chain was identified during a study of regulatory T cells in long-lasting Graves disease. Building the TCR beta libraries relied on iRepertoire HTBI primers, and CDR3 regions underwent Arm-PCR. In the authors' workflow: Across all samples, about 60 TRBV segments and 11 to 15 TRBJ segments were identified. TCRdb re-analysed the multiplex PCR reads in MiXCR, keeping a single row per CDR3 protein. TCRdb, not the authors, supplied the V and J calls. The sample yields almost 350,000 distinct CDR3 sequences, about 18% seen once. This clonotype was recorded many times. The V end was cut by 1 base, the J end by 3 bases, with 10 bases between. Germline V lookup: CDR1 SGHDN, CDR2 FVKESK. This CDR3 is 14 amino acids long. Regarding time point: persistent/refractory GD, antithyroid drugs over 5 years with positive TRAb. RNA isolated from PBMCs was used to make the TCR library.

This clonotype was sampled from a female donor with Graves disease. Sequenced here: peripheral blood mononuclear cells (PBMCs), sampled when the disease was refractory, from a patient treated with antithyroid drugs. The chain links TRBV14 to TRBJ2-7; a weak D match, TRBD2 (6 bases). CDR3 sequence: CASSQGLGIYEQYF. The CDR3, as DNA: TGTGCCAGCAGCCAAGGACTAGGGATCTACGAGCAGTACTTC.